Described below is a single TCR beta chain sequence and its context. Donors had localized lung adenocarcinoma, a non-small cell lung cancer. The V end lost 6 bases, the J end lost 5 bases, and 10 bases lay between the germline ends. Germline assignment: CDR1 WNHNN and CDR2 SYGVQD (reference sequence). The CDR3 consists of 12 residues. These data come from a study of CD4 and CD8 cells across lung adenocarcinoma regions. TCRdb reanalysed the PCR reads using MiXCR and keeps one entry per CDR3 protein. Of under 10,000 distinct CDR3 sequences listed, approximately 50% were seen once; the top ten hold 15% to 20%.

The origin of this receptor is a male donor with lung adenocarcinoma. The CD4 and CD8 labels of this study may be unreliable. The J gene is TRBJ2-5, the V gene TRBV10-1; D may match TRBD1 or TRBD2 (5 bases each). The source material was CD4+ T cells from the margin of a lung tumor. CDR3 DNA sequence: TGCGCCAGCAGAGGGACGACGGAGACCCAGTACTTC. Protein: CASRGTTETQYF.